The 32 T cell receptor beta chains below come from one sample, sequenced in a study of blood T cell repertoires in COVID-19. Assay used: immunoSEQ multiplex PCR; TCRdb lists only in-frame clones, some missing. The table lists 65,000 or so clones, over 85% of them singletons. Material: peripheral blood. The receptors derive from a man in his 60s with acute or convalescent COVID-19.

This chain connects TRBV30 to TRBJ1-2; maybe TRBD1 (6 bases). CDR1 is GTSNPN, CDR2 SVGIG, per germline (reference sequence). V lost 7 bases and J lost 1, with 10 bases in between. This CDR3 region has 12 residues. CDR3 amino acids: CAFRGYNYGYTF. CDR3 DNA sequence: TGTGCCTTCAGGGGTTATAACTATGGCTACACCTTC.

V gene TRBV3-1 (or the pseudogene TRBV3-2) combines with J gene TRBJ2-3, with 10 bases lining up with TRBD1. Trimming cost V 5 bases and J 2 bases; bases outside gene matches: 7. Germline CDR1 reads LGHDT; CDR2 reads YNNKEL (reference sequence). This CDR3 is built from 16 residues. CDR3 protein: CASSTRTGGTTDTQYF. The DNA for the CDR3 is TGTGCCAGCAGCACCCGGACAGGGGGTACCACAGATACGCAGTATTTT.

This chain links TRBV30 with TRBJ2-5; 10 positions match TRBD1. The V gene's germline CDR1 is GTSNPN and CDR2 SVGIG (reference sequence). V shed 3 bases and J 5 bases; nucleotides not matched to a gene: 3. The CDR3 contains 13 residues. CDR3 DNA sequence: TGTGCCTGGAGAGACAGGGGGCGTGAGACCCAGTACTTC. This gives the protein CAWRDRGRETQYF.

For the CDR3, the DNA is TGTGCCAGTAGTATAGTGGGCGAGAGTGAAAAACTGTTTTTT. Translation: CASSIVGESEKLFF. The V gene is TRBV19, the J gene TRBJ1-4; D gene unclear. Trimming took off 1 base at V and 7 bases at J, with 10 bases between the two ends. Per the germline V gene, CDR1 is LNHDA and CDR2 is SQIVND (reference sequence). The CDR3 spans 14 residues.

The rearrangement uses TRBV6-4 and TRBJ2-5, with D possibly being TRBD1 (6 bases). The V and J ends lost 4 bases and 4 bases respectively, with 10 bases between them. CDR1 MRHNA and CDR2 SNTAGT come from the germline V gene. The CDR3 spans 13 residues. CDR3 loop: CASSVVGGETQYF. CDR3 in DNA: TGTGCCAGCAGTGTGGTAGGGGGAGAGACCCAGTACTTC.

The genes are TRBV7-8 and TRBJ2-3; D is perhaps TRBD2 (6 bases). Germline loops: CDR1 SGHVS, CDR2 FQNEAQ. The CDR3 consists of 16 residues. V was cut by 3 bases and J by 2 bases, with 15 bases left in between. The CDR3 DNA follows: TGTGCCAGCAGCTTTGGGGGGAGTATTTCCACAGATACGCAGTATTTT. The encoded protein is CASSFGGSISTDTQYF. Variable domain in full (rest from reference TRBV7-8 and TRBJ2-3): GAGVSQSPRYKVAKRGQDVALRCDPISGHVSLFWYQQALGQGPEFLTYFQNEAQLDKSGLPSDRFFAERPEGSVSTLKIQRTQQEDSAVYLCASSFGGSISTDTQYFGPGTRLTVL.

The chain joins TRBV6-5 to TRBJ1-2, with D uncertain. Germline assignment: CDR1 MNHEY and CDR2 SVGAGI. This CDR3 region has 13 residues. The V end lost 2 bases, the J end lost 6 bases, and 10 bases lay between the germline ends. In nucleotides, the CDR3 is TGTGCCAGCAGTTACGAGGGTGGTGATGGCTACACCTTC. Amino acids: CASSYEGGDGYTF.

V usage is TRBV7-8 and J usage is TRBJ2-1; D is perhaps TRBD1 (5 bases). Trimming left V 5 bases short and J 6 bases short, with 11 bases between. This CDR3 spans 13 amino acids. CDR1 and CDR2 from the germline V gene are SGHVS and FQNEAQ. The CDR3: CASSQQVVNEQFF. The CDR3 DNA follows: TGTGCCAGCAGCCAACAGGTGGTCAATGAGCAGTTCTTC. The variable domain in full, with the rest retrieved from reference TRBV7-8 and TRBJ2-1, is GAGVSQSPRYKVAKRGQDVALRCDPISGHVSLFWYQQALGQGPEFLTYFQNEAQLDKSGLPSDRFFAERPEGSVSTLKIQRTQQEDSAVYLCASSQQVVNEQFFGPGTRLTVL.

The V call is TRBV19, the J call TRBJ1-4; 8 nucleotides align to TRBD1. Looked up from germline, CDR1 is LNHDA and CDR2 is SQIVND (reference sequence). The CDR3 extends over 15 amino acids. Germline trimming cut 6 bases from V and 3 bases from J; bases unmatched to any gene: 6. The CDR3 bases are TGTGCCAGTAGGACCCAGACAGGGGCTAATGAAAAACTGTTTTTT. Encoded protein: CASRTQTGANEKLFF.

The V and J genes are TRBV4-1 and TRBJ2-4; 7 positions match TRBD1. The CDR3 is 17 amino acids. With 3 bases clipped from V and 0 bases from J, the junction kept 8 bases outside the gene matches. In germline, CDR1 is MGHRA, CDR2 YSYEKL. CDR3 in amino acids: CASSHVRDRLAKNIQYF. In DNA, the CDR3 is TGCGCCAGCAGCCACGTCCGGGACAGATTAGCCAAAAACATTCAGTACTTC.

V gene TRBV3-1 (or the pseudogene TRBV3-2) combines with J gene TRBJ1-3, with TRBD1 matching 7 bases. In germline, CDR1 is LGHDT, CDR2 YNNKEL (reference sequence). CDR3 length: 15 amino acids. V shed 4 bases, J shed 0 bases, and the junction held 3 bases outside the gene matches. CDR3 in amino acids: CASSLGTVSGNTIYF. CDR3 bases: TGTGCCAGCAGCCTTGGGACAGTCTCTGGAAACACCATATATTTT.

The rearrangement uses TRBV5-1 and TRBJ2-7, with TRBD2 matching 14 bases. The CDR3 consists of 18 residues. Unmatched junction bases numbered 7, after V lost 0 bases and J lost 2 bases. Per the germline V gene, CDR1 is SGHRS and CDR2 is YFSETQ. In DNA form, the CDR3 reads TGCGCCAGCAGCTTGGTCGGACTAGCGGGGGGTACTACCTACGAGCAGTACTTC. This sequence encodes CASSLVGLAGGTTYEQYF.

In DNA form, the CDR3 reads TGCGCCAGCAGTCAGACCGACCGGGGGGGCACTGAAGCTTTCTTT. Translating it yields CASSQTDRGGTEAFF. The V and J genes are TRBV5-1 and TRBJ1-1; maybe TRBD1 (5 bases). CDR1 and CDR2 from the germline V gene are SGHRS and YFSETQ. The CDR3 has 15 amino acids. V lost 5 bases and J 4 bases, leaving 18 bases between the germline ends. The full variable domain, with the rest looked up from reference TRBV5-1 and TRBJ1-1, is KAGVTQTPRYLIKTRGQQVTLSCSPISGHRSVSWYQQTPGQGLQFLFEYFSETQRNKGNFPGRFSGRQFSNSRSEMNVSTLELGDSALYLCASSQTDRGGTEAFFGQGTRLTVV.

The chain employs TRBV27 and TRBJ2-7, with D possibly TRBD1 on 6 matching bases. This CDR3 has 13 amino acids. V was cut by 5 bases and J by 4 bases, with 12 bases left in between. The germline gives CDR1 MNHEY, CDR2 SMNVEV (reference sequence). The CDR3 is CASSLGRGYEQYF. The CDR3 DNA follows: TGTGCCAGCAGTCTGGGCAGGGGTTACGAGCAGTACTTC.

This rearrangement joins TRBV7-8 to TRBJ1-2; a possible D gene is TRBD1 (5 bases). The CDR3 sequence is 15 residues long. Germline assignment: CDR1 SGHVS and CDR2 FQNEAQ. V lost 1 base and J lost 4, with 13 bases in between. CDR3 nucleotides: TGTGCCAGCAGCTTAGAGCCGGTGGGGCTCTATGGCTACACCTTC. It yields the protein CASSLEPVGLYGYTF.

This chain uses TRBV7-2 with TRBJ1-1, with D possibly being TRBD1 (6 bases). The V end was cut by 5 bases, the J end by 2 bases, with 12 bases between. The germline gives CDR1 SGHTA, CDR2 FQGNSA. The CDR3 sequence is 14 residues long. The CDR3: CASSPDSTNTEAFF. CDR3 bases: TGTGCCAGCAGCCCGGACAGCACTAACACTGAAGCTTTCTTT. Supplemented by reference TRBV7-2 and TRBJ1-1, the full variable domain reads GAGVSQSPSNKVTEKGKDVELRCDPISGHTALYWYRQSLGQGLEFLIYFQGNSAPDKSGLPSDRFSAERTGGSVSTLTIQRTQQEDSAVYLCASSPDSTNTEAFFGQGTRLTVV.

This clone has more than one count but fewer than ten. This sequence joins TRBV4-2 and TRBJ1-4; TRBD1 might be the D (5 bases). CDR3 length: 15 residues. Germline CDR1 LGHNA, CDR2 YNFKEQ. Trimming stripped 4 bases from V and 5 bases from J, with 14 bases between. As DNA, the CDR3 is TGTGCCAGCAGCCCGTCGGGAGGGGAAAATGAAAAACTGTTTTTT. Amino acid sequence: CASSPSGGENEKLFF.

This clone appeared once. This chain uses TRBV5-1 with TRBJ1-5, with TRBD1 identical over 9 bases. The trim removed 4 bases at V and 3 bases at J, leaving 5 bases unmatched. There are 15 residues in the CDR3. The V gene's germline CDR1 is SGHRS and CDR2 YFSETQ. CDR3 sequence (DNA): TGCGCCAGCAGCCCTACAGGGGGCAACAATCAGCCCCAGCATTTT. Translating gives CASSPTGGNNQPQHF.

The chain joins TRBV6-1 to TRBJ1-1; 8 bases align to TRBD1. Germline CDR1 MNHNS, CDR2 SASEGT. Trimming removed 7 bases from V and 3 bases from J; junction bases left unmatched: 10. The CDR3 extends over 15 amino acids. The CDR3 loop reads CASTTQTTGDTEAFF. The CDR3 DNA sequence: TGTGCCAGCACCACCCAAACGACAGGGGACACTGAAGCTTTCTTT.

V gene TRBV6-5 combines with J gene TRBJ2-2; D remains ambiguous. The V and J ends lost 0 bases and 1 base respectively, with 6 bases between them. Germline V gene lookup returns CDR1 MNHEY and CDR2 SVGAGI. The CDR3 is made up of 15 amino acids. The CDR3 coding sequence is TGTGCCAGCAGTTACTCGGCAGGGAACACCGGGGAGCTGTTTTTT. Protein sequence: CASSYSAGNTGELFF.

J is TRBJ1-3 and V is TRBV27; TRBD1 matches at 8 bases. Germline-derived CDR1 and CDR2 are MNHEY and SMNVEV (reference sequence). This CDR3 is built from 15 residues. J was trimmed by 2 bases and V by 4 bases; bases with no gene match: 4. CDR3 DNA: TGTGCCAGCAGTTCGGCAGGGGGCCCTGGAAACACCATATATTTT. This translates into CASSSAGGPGNTIYF.

V and J are TRBV19 and TRBJ1-3; no firm D call. The CDR3 has 16 residues. The germline gives CDR1 LNHDA, CDR2 SQIVND (reference sequence). V was clipped by 3 bases and J by 4 bases, with 16 bases between them. The CDR3 here is CASSIDGTGPGNTIYF. CDR3 coding DNA: TGTGCCAGTAGTATCGACGGAACGGGTCCAGGAAACACCATATATTTT.

The V gene is TRBV5-4, the J gene TRBJ1-2, with 8 bases identical to TRBD1. The CDR3 is 15 amino acids. Trimming at V came to 0 bases and at J to 6 bases, leaving 7 bases not matched to a gene. Germline CDR1 reads SGHNT; CDR2 reads YYREEE (reference sequence). The CDR3 DNA reads as TGTGCCAGCAGCTTGGCCGCCAGGGGGCGGGATGGCTACACCTTC. Its translation is CASSLAARGRDGYTF.

The rearrangement joins TRBV7-9 to TRBJ1-4; tentatively, D is TRBD1 (5 bases). Trimming cost V 6 bases and J 5 bases, with 13 bases left between them. Germline V gene sequence: CDR1 SEHNR, CDR2 FQNEAQ (reference sequence). This CDR3 is 14 amino acids long. In DNA, the CDR3 is TGTGCCAGCAGAGCAGGGTCGGAGAATGAAAAACTGTTTTTT. Amino acid sequence: CASRAGSENEKLFF. The complete variable domain, with remaining parts taken from reference TRBV7-9 and TRBJ1-4, reads DTGVSQNPRHKITKRGQNVTFRCDPISEHNRLYWYRQTLGQGPEFLTYFQNEAQLEKSRLLSDRFSAERPKGSFSTLEIQRTEQGDSAMYLCASRAGSENEKLFFGSGTQLSVL.

The V and J genes are TRBV7-2 and TRBJ1-5; 8 bases are shared with TRBD1. The germline V gene encodes CDR1 SGHTA and CDR2 FQGNSA. With 2 bases clipped from V and 5 bases from J, the junction kept 5 bases outside the gene matches. This CDR3 contains 15 residues. The CDR3 loop reads CASSLNGQGHQPQHF. In nucleotides, the CDR3 is TGTGCCAGCAGCTTAAACGGACAGGGCCATCAGCCCCAGCATTTT.

This clone was recorded once. The V call is TRBV5-1, the J call TRBJ1-3, with D tentatively TRBD1 (6 bases). The CDR3 covers 16 residues. Per the germline V gene, CDR1 is SGHRS and CDR2 is YFSETQ. In DNA form, the CDR3 reads TGCGCTTCCCTGATCTACAGGGACCACTCTGGAAACACCATATATTTT. Its translation: CASLIYRDHSGNTIYF.

This chain links TRBV19 with TRBJ1-6; TRBD1 agrees at 9 bases. Per the germline V gene, CDR1 is LNHDA and CDR2 is SQIVND (reference sequence). This CDR3 has 14 residues. The ends lost 5 bases at V and 7 bases at J; junction bases unmatched: 3. For the CDR3, the DNA is TGTGCCAGTAGTCTCGGGACAGGGAATTCACCCCTCCACTTT. It specifies CASSLGTGNSPLHF.

The chain couples TRBV19 to TRBJ2-3, with 7 bases aligning to TRBD2. Trimming cost V 4 bases and J 2 bases; bases outside gene matches: 3. The CDR3 is made up of 14 amino acids. The germline CDR1 and CDR2 sequences are LNHDA and SQIVND (reference sequence). CDR3 bases: TGTGCCAGTAGTAAACGGGACTACACAGATACGCAGTATTTT. The encoded protein is CASSKRDYTDTQYF.

This chain connects TRBV7-2 to TRBJ2-7, with TRBD2 matching 8 bases. Trimming took 5 bases from V and 2 from J; bases not matched to a gene: 8. Germline V gene sequence: CDR1 SGHTA, CDR2 FQGNSA. CDR3 size: 15 residues. Written as DNA, the CDR3 is TGTGCCAGCAGCCCTTGGACTAGCCCTGCCTACGAGCAGTACTTC. The encoded protein is CASSPWTSPAYEQYF.

The V and J genes are TRBV24-1 and TRBJ1-5; D is perhaps TRBD1 (5 bases). With 4 bases removed from V and 2 bases from J, the gap between germline ends came to 11 bases. Germline CDR1 is KGHDR and CDR2 is SFDVKD. This CDR3 has 15 amino acids. CDR3 region: CATSDPDNGNQPQHF. The CDR3 DNA sequence: TGTGCCACCAGTGACCCGGACAACGGCAATCAGCCCCAGCATTTT.

The genes are TRBV6-1 and TRBJ1-1; a possible D gene is TRBD1 (6 bases). Germline CDR1 MNHNS, CDR2 SASEGT. CDR3 size: 18 residues. Trimming cost V 2 bases and J 0 bases, with 19 bases left between them. DNA of the CDR3: TGTGCCAGCAGTGAACAGGGGCCGACATTCCACATGAACACTGAAGCTTTCTTT. It translates to CASSEQGPTFHMNTEAFF.

The rearrangement links TRBV25-1 to TRBJ1-6; tentatively, D is TRBD1 (6 bases). V was clipped by 3 bases and J by 0 bases, with 6 bases between them. The CDR3 length is 15 residues. Germline loops: CDR1 MGHDK, CDR2 SYGVNS. CDR3 in amino acids: CASSEDSSYNSPLHF. The CDR3 DNA is TGTGCCAGCAGTGAGGACAGCTCCTATAATTCACCCCTCCACTTT.